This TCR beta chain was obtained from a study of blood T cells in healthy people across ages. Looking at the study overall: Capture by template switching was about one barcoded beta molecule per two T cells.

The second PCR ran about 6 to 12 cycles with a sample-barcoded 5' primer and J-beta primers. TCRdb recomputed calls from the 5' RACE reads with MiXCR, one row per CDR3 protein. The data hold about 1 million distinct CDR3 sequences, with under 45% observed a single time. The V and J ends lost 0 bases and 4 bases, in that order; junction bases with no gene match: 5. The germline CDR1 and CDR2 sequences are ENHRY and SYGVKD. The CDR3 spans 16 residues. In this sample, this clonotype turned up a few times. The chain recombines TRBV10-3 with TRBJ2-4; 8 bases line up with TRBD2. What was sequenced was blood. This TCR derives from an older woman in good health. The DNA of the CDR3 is TGTGCCATCAGTGAGTCTAGCGGGAAGCCGAAAAACATTCAGTACTTC. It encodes CAISESSGKPKNIQYF.